These T cell receptor beta chains were read from a single sample in a study of cytotoxic CD8 clonotypes in ibrutinib-treated CLL. Repertoires were generated with immunoSEQ multiplex PCR, while TCRdb's copy carries only in-frame clones and drops some. The data show nearly 300,000 clones, roughly 76% seen once. Sequenced here: PBMCs, sampled at disease progression, from a patient treated with ibrutinib. The receptor set was obtained from a human donor with chronic lymphocytic leukemia. The CDR3 runs from the conserved cysteine through the conserved F or W. Fields, in order: J gene, clone size, V gene, D gene, CDR3 DNA, CDR3 protein. The D gene is left open where the match is weak. Clone size, where shown, is once, few, many, or a class for clones that have expanded.

>TRBJ1-5|NA|TRBV11-2|NA
TGTGCCAGCAGCGCCAACCCCCATCAGCCCCAGCATTTT
CASSANPHQPQHF
>TRBJ2-7|NA|TRBV5-1|TRBD2
TGCGCCAGCAGCTTCAGGACTAGCGGAGCCTACGAGCAGTACTTC
CASSFRTSGAYEQYF
>TRBJ2-2|NA|TRBV9|NA
TGTGCCAGCAGCCCCCAGGGCCCAGGGACCGGGGAGCTGTTTTTT
CASSPQGPGTGELFF
>TRBJ1-5|NA|TRBV7-6|NA
TGTGCCAGCAGCTTAGTTGGGGGTCCGGTTCAGCCCCAGCATTTT
CASSLVGGPVQPQHF
>TRBJ2-3|once|TRBV5-1|TRBD2
TGCGCCAGCAGCTTGGGACTAGCGAAGACCTTAGATACGCAGTATTTT
CASSLGLAKTLDTQYF
>TRBJ1-4|few|TRBV29-1|NA
TGCAGCGTTGCACAGGGTCATGAAAAACTGTTTTTT
CSVAQGHEKLFF
>TRBJ1-4|NA|TRBV2|TRBD1
TGTGCCAGCAGCGGGGCGGGACAGGGCAGTGAAAAACTGTTTTTT
CASSGAGQGSEKLFF
>TRBJ1-2|NA|TRBV4-1|NA
TGCGCCAGCAGCCAAGTTCAATACCGGGGGGGTCGTCGGTTTCCTCAATATGGCTACACCTTC
CASSQVQYRGGRRFPQYGYTF
>TRBJ2-7|few|TRBV5-1|NA
TGCGCCAGCAGCTTGGTAATAGAGAGTGAGCAGTACTTC
CASSLVIESEQYF
>TRBJ1-5|NA|TRBV5-6|NA
TGTGCCAGCAGCTCTTATCGGCAGCCCCAGCATTTT
CASSSYRQPQHF
>TRBJ2-2|NA|TRBV4-1|TRBD2
TGCGCCAGCAGCCAAGGGCTAGCGGGAAGCAACACCGGGGAGCTGTTTTTT
CASSQGLAGSNTGELFF
>TRBJ1-1|NA|TRBV28|TRBD1
TGTGCCAGCAGTCCGGGACAGGGGAGCACTGAAGCTTTCTTT
CASSPGQGSTEAFF
>TRBJ2-4|once|TRBV6-1|NA
TGTGCCAGCAGTGACCCTGGATTCACAGGAGGCTTAGCCAAAAACATTCAGTACTTC
CASSDPGFTGGLAKNIQYF
>TRBJ2-7|NA|TRBV5-6|TRBD2
TGTGCCAGCAGCATGGGACTAGATTTAGACGAGCAGTACTTC
CASSMGLDLDEQYF
>TRBJ1-2|NA|TRBV5-1|TRBD1
TGCGCCAGCAGCTTCAGACAGGGAACTTTTAACTATGGCTACACCTTC
CASSFRQGTFNYGYTF
>TRBJ2-7|NA|TRBV29-1|TRBD1
TGCAGCGTGAAGCAGGGGGTGTACGAGCAGTACTTC
CSVKQGVYEQYF
>TRBJ2-1|NA|TRBV7-2|TRBD1
TGTGCCAGCAGCTTAGACTTTTCATTGACAGGGGCTGGGCAGTTCTTC
CASSLDFSLTGAGQFF
>TRBJ1-5|NA|TRBV27|NA
TGTGCCAGCAGTTTATCGATAAGTAGCAATCAGCCCCAGCATTTT
CASSLSISSNQPQHF
>TRBJ2-2|NA|TRBV2|TRBD1
TGTGCCAGCAGCCCGTTACAGGGGACCGGGGAGCTGTTTTTT
CASSPLQGTGELFF
>TRBJ1-2|NA|TRBV11-2|NA
TGTGCCAGCAGCCGAGTGGTGTCCTATGGCTACACCTTC
CASSRVVSYGYTF
>TRBJ2-5|NA|TRBV5-4|NA
TGTGCCAGCAGCTTGGGTGGGCTAGCCCCGGAGGAGACCCAGTACTTC
CASSLGGLAPEETQYF
>TRBJ2-7|NA|TRBV27|NA
TGTGCCAGCAGTTTATCTGACTCTTCCGAGCAGTACTTC
CASSLSDSSEQYF
>TRBJ2-7|NA|TRBV2|NA
TGTGCCAGCAGTGCGGTGGGCGAGCAGTACTTC
CASSAVGEQYF
>TRBJ2-5|NA|TRBV29-1|NA
TGCAGCGTTGAAGATCCGGGATGGCAAGAGACCCAGTACTTC
CSVEDPGWQETQYF
>TRBJ2-5|NA|TRBV7-2|TRBD2
TGTGCCAGCAGCAAGCGGGGCCAAGAGACCCAGTACTTC
CASSKRGQETQYF
>TRBJ2-1|NA|TRBV9|NA
TGTGCCAGCAGCGTAACTAGCAGGCCTTACAATGAGCAGTTCTTC
CASSVTSRPYNEQFF
>TRBJ2-1|NA|TRBV6-5|NA
TGTGCCAGCAGGACTGTGCGAGGGGAGCAGTTCTTC
CASRTVRGEQFF
>TRBJ2-7|few|TRBV13|TRBD1
TGTGCCAGCAGCTTAGGGACAGGGCCCTACGAGCAGTACTTC
CASSLGTGPYEQYF